This T cell receptor beta chain appears in the sequencing data of a study of OX40 agonist ivuxolimab in advanced cancers. Study-level background: Age averaged about 60 years (range roughly 23 to 79), and 70% to 85% were male. General study points: The study observed clonal expansion of CD4+ and CD8+ blood T cells by week 6 at 0.1 to 3.0 mg/kg.

Generated by immunoSEQ multiplex PCR, the TCRdb table keeps only in-frame clones and is missing some. Of about 22,000 clones listed, under 85% are singletons. Regarding this clone: Antigen: not known.

Autoimmune disease history or systemic immunosuppression was exclusionary. At cycle 4 day 1, cycle 7 day 1, and baseline, blood was sampled. The V and J ends lost 4 bases and 0 bases, in that order; junction bases with no gene match: 8. The length of the CDR3 is 16 residues. Germline CDR1 and CDR2: SGHKS and YYEKEE (reference sequence). The material sequenced was CD4+ or CD8+ T cells sorted from blood, taken in a trial of the OX40 agonist ivuxolimab. This receptor was identified in an adult with an advanced solid tumor such as melanoma, head and neck, liver or kidney cancer. The chain is built from TRBV5-5 and TRBJ2-3, with 7 bases lining up with TRBD1. DNA for the CDR3: TGTGCCAGCAGCACAGGGGTCCTGCGTAGCACAGATACGCAGTATTTT. This encodes CASSTGVLRSTDTQYF.